These 10 T cell receptor beta chains originate from one sample sequenced in a study of CD8 T cells in ankylosing spondylitis. For these receptors, no antigen is known. TCRdb reprocessed the 5' RACE reads via MiXCR and lists one record per CDR3 protein. Altogether over 400,000 distinct CDR3 sequences are present, roughly 25% being singletons, with the ten largest covering roughly 1%. Overall study findings and caveats: A TCR beta motif of roughly eight highly homologous variants seemed to mark ankylosing spondylitis blood.

The specimen was blood, either unsorted or a sorted T cell fraction (not recorded which). The receptor source for this set is a male donor with ankylosing spondylitis.

The rearrangement joins TRBV12-3 or TRBV12-4 to TRBJ1-1; a weak D match, TRBD1 (5 bases). The CDR3 is 16 amino acids. The V end lost 3 bases, the J end lost 1 base, and 15 bases lay between the germline ends. This CDR3 reads CASSFRFQGENTEAFF. The CDR3 DNA reads TGTGCCAGCAGTTTTAGGTTCCAAGGGGAGAACACTGAAGCTTTCTTT.

This clonotype has ten or more counts. The gene calls are TRBV29-1 and TRBJ1-5; tentatively, D is TRBD1 (5 bases). CDR1 and CDR2 (germline): SQVTM, ANQGSEA. Trimming left V 4 bases short and J 5 bases short, with 9 bases between. The CDR3 is 12 amino acids. As DNA, the CDR3 is TGCAGCGTTGGGGGGAATCATCAGCCCCAGCATTTT. Translation gives CSVGGNHQPQHF. The full variable domain, its missing parts supplied by reference TRBV29-1 and TRBJ1-5, is SAVISQKPSRDICQRGTSLTIQCQVDSQVTMMFWYRQQPGQSLTLIATANQGSEATYESGFVIDKFPISRPNLTFSTLTVSNMSPEDSSIYLCSVGGNHQPQHFGDGTRLSIL.

This clonotype appeared a single time. This sequence joins TRBV5-1 and TRBJ1-2; 10 bases agree with TRBD1. This CDR3 contains 16 residues. Germline CDR1 SGHRS, CDR2 YFSETQ. J gave up 4 bases and V 0 bases, and 6 bases lay outside the gene matches. The chain's CDR3 is CASSLVSGTGVYGYTF. As DNA, the CDR3 is TGCGCCAGCAGCTTGGTTTCCGGGACAGGGGTCTATGGCTACACCTTC.

The V gene is TRBV24-1, the J gene TRBJ1-4; 8 bases are shared with TRBD1. The ends lost 3 bases at V and 8 bases at J; junction bases unmatched: 4. This CDR3 has 14 residues. Per the germline V gene, CDR1 is KGHDR and CDR2 is SFDVKD. The CDR3 sequence is CATSDAGGEEKLFF. DNA of the CDR3: TGTGCCACCAGTGATGCAGGGGGCGAAGAAAAACTGTTTTTT.

In this sample, this clonotype turned up a few times. Germline is not matched at one junction end, which may reflect a read error. The chain uses TRBV12-3 or TRBV12-4 and TRBJ2-5; 9 positions match TRBD2. The length of the CDR3 is 14 residues. The CDR3 nucleotides read TGTGCCAGCAGTCTCGCGGGGGGGGCGAGCTCTCTTATGTTC. Residues: CASSLAGGASSLMF.

V usage is TRBV10-1 and J usage is TRBJ2-1, with 9 bases matching TRBD1. The CDR3 loop spans 15 amino acids. V lost 5 bases and J lost 7; bases outside the gene matches: 9. CDR1 WNHNN and CDR2 SYGVQD come from the germline V gene (reference sequence). Here the CDR3 DNA reads TGCGCCAGCAGTTTCCCCGGGACAGGGTCGAATGAGCAGTTCTTC. Protein product: CASSFPGTGSNEQFF.

Of note for this clonotype: A much larger clone lies a single base off, so this may be a read error. The CDR3 does not close with the conserved phenylalanine or tryptophan, likely indicating a read error. The V call is TRBV7-9, the J call TRBJ2-7; D perhaps matches TRBD2 (6 bases). Looked up from germline, CDR1 is SEHNR and CDR2 is FQNEAQ (reference sequence). V was clipped by 4 bases and J by 3 bases, with 16 bases between them. This CDR3 region has 15 residues. CDR3 in DNA: TGTGCCAGCAGCTCCCCCCGGAGGGAGGACTACGAGCAGTACTAC. This translates into CASSSPRREDYEQYY.

V gene TRBV20-1 combines with J gene TRBJ2-3; possibly TRBD1 for D (7 bases). The germline V gene has CDR1 DFQATT and CDR2 SNEGSKA (reference sequence). The CDR3 spans 12 residues. The CDR3 sequence is CRAAQGGDTQYF. CDR3 sequence (DNA): TGCAGGGCGGCCCAGGGGGGAGATACGCAGTATTTT.

This chain joins TRBV27 and TRBJ1-2; D is uncertain. The ends were cut back, 3 bases at V and 4 bases at J, with 9 bases in the middle. The CDR3 spans 13 residues. Germline CDR1 and CDR2: MNHEY and SMNVEV (reference sequence). This CDR3 reads CASSFRGLYGYTF. DNA of the CDR3: TGTGCCAGCAGTTTTCGAGGGCTCTATGGCTACACCTTC.

This clonotype was seen only a few times. This chain links TRBV21-1 with TRBJ2-7; the listed D gene, TRBD2, was not tested against the DNA. TRBV21-1 counts as a pseudogene. This CDR3 is built from 15 residues. CDR3 DNA sequence: TGTGCCAGCAGCGGTTCCGGGACTAGCGTCTTCGAGCAGTACGTC. Encoded protein: CASSGSGTSVFEQYV.